This TCR beta chain was sequenced for a study of blood T cell repertoires in COVID-19. Study summary: Nucleic acid was either cDNA or gDNA, and it came from T cells, B-cell-depleted T cells, or PBMCs.

CDR1 and CDR2 (germline): MNHEY, SVGAGI. The CDR3 length is 13 residues. V shed 7 bases and J 3 bases; nucleotides not matched to a gene: 5. Original methodology: Nucleated cell number was recorded as an estimate derived from reference gene primer amplification. Libraries were prepared by immunoSEQ multiplex PCR; TCRdb keeps only in-frame clonotypes and omits some of them. V and J calls and clone size are as listed in that table; D and trimming were resolved from the DNA. The sample shows approximately 60,000 clones, 79% of them seen only once. The TCR comes from a man aged 55 to 69 with acute or convalescent COVID-19. The chain couples TRBV6-5 to TRBJ1-1; 7 bases are shared with TRBD1. What was sequenced was peripheral blood. The CDR3: CASIRQGDTEAFF. The DNA of the CDR3 is TGTGCCAGCATCCGACAGGGAGACACTGAAGCTTTCTTT.